This record covers a single T cell receptor (beta chain). CDR3 length: 12 amino acids. V lost 4 bases and J 7 bases, leaving 11 bases between the germline ends. Germline loops: CDR1 SGHAT, CDR2 FQNNGV. These data come from a study of blood T cell repertoires in COVID-19. Per the original methods: Nucleated cell counts were estimated from reference gene primer amplification. TCRdb keeps only in-frame clones here, not all; method: immunoSEQ multiplex PCR. Clone size and V and J calls were adopted from that table, with D and trimming inferred from the DNA. The data hold 150,000 to 200,000 clones, with 87% observed a single time.

Source material: peripheral blood. This TCR came from a man aged 60 to 75 with active or convalescent COVID-19. The chain carries TRBV11-2 and TRBJ2-7; weak D call: TRBD2 (5 bases). This CDR3 reads CASSSGLVEQYF. CDR3 bases: TGTGCCAGCAGCTCCGGACTGGTTGAGCAGTACTTC.